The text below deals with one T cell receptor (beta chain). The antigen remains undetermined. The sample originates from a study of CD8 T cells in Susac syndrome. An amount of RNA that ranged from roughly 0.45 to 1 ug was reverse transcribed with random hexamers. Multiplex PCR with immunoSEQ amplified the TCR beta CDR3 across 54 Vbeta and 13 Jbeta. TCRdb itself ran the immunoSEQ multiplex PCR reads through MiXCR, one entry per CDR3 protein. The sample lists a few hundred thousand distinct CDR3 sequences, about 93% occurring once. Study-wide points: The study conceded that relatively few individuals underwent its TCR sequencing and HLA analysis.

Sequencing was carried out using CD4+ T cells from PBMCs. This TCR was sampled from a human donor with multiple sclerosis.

The CDR3, as DNA: TGCGCCAGCAGTCGGACCAGGAATCAGCCCCAGCATTTT. This sequence encodes CASSRTRNQPQHF. The chain uses TRBV23-1 and TRBJ1-5; no definite D call. TRBV23-1 has ORF status, its function being uncertain. The length of the CDR3 is 13 residues. The germline V and J ends were trimmed by 4 bases and 4 bases, with 8 bases remaining between them.